The rows below give T cell receptor beta chains drawn from one sample of a study of CD8+ T cells in alopecia areata. Using immunoSEQ multiplex PCR, the repertoire was profiled, and TCRdb retains in-frame clones only, with some absent. The sample lists fewer than 200,000 clones, 50% to 75% occurring once. The sample in question was CD4+ T cells sorted from blood, obtained at week 0. The receptors shown here come from a human donor with alopecia areata. Each CDR3 is given with its conserved first and last residue. The D gene is left open where the match is weak. Not all rows give a size; the values are once, few, many and, for expanded clones, a class.

V,J,size,D,length,DNA,CDR3
TRBV18,TRBJ1-5,.,.,12,TGTGCCAGCTCACCACCACGGCGGCCCCAGCATTTT,CASSPPRRPQHF
TRBV7-2,TRBJ1-2,.,.,13,TGTGCCAGCAGCTTAATTGGGACCTATGGCTACACCTTC,CASSLIGTYGYTF
TRBV4-2,TRBJ1-5,few,.,16,TGTGCCAGCAGCCAAGAAGGGGGTCGGAGCAATCAGCCCCAGCATTTT,CASSQEGGRSNQPQHF
TRBV4-2,TRBJ2-1,.,TRBD2,15,TGTGCCAGCAGCCAAGAACTAGCGGGGACTAATGAGCAATTCTTC,CASSQELAGTNEQFF
TRBV5-6,TRBJ2-7,.,TRBD1,16,TGTGCCAGCAGCTTGTCGCTCAACAGGGGGGACCACGAGCAGTACTTC,CASSLSLNRGDHEQYF
TRBV18,TRBJ2-7,.,.,14,TGTGCCAGCTCACTTAGGGACCCCCCCTACGAGCAGTACTTC,CASSLRDPPYEQYF
TRBV29-1,TRBJ2-1,.,TRBD1,14,TGCAGCGTGAACCGGGACAGGGCATCGGGTGAGCAGTTCTTC,CSVNRDRASGEQFF
TRBV29-1,TRBJ2-3,.,.,14,TGCAGCGTTGTCCAGGGCGGGTTTGGGGATACGCAGTATTTT,CSVVQGGFGDTQYF
TRBV29-1,TRBJ1-1,.,.,13,TGCAGCGTTGTCGTACAGGCGGACACTGAAGCTTTCTTT,CSVVVQADTEAFF
TRBV29-1,TRBJ2-5,.,TRBD2,13,TGCAGCGCCTACGGGGGGGCTAAAGAGACCCAGTACTTC,CSAYGGAKETQYF
TRBV6-5,TRBJ1-1,.,.,13,TGTGCCAGCTCAGGGGATTGGACCACTGAAGCTTTCTTT,CASSGDWTTEAFF
TRBV9,TRBJ1-6,.,.,15,TGTGCCAGCAGCGTAACGACCGGGGAGCGGTCGGACCTCCACTTT,CASSVTTGERSDLHF
TRBV19,TRBJ2-3,.,TRBD2,18,TGTGCCAGCACGCTAAAGACTAGCGGGGGGATCACCACAGATACGCAGTATTTT,CASTLKTSGGITTDTQYF
TRBV30,TRBJ2-1,.,TRBD1,12,TGTGCCTGGAGGCTGGGACAGGGTAAACAGTTCTTC,CAWRLGQGKQFF
TRBV4-1,TRBJ1-5,.,TRBD1,17,TGCGCCAGCAGCCAAGGGTTTCTGGGACAGGGAAAGTATCCCCAGCATTTT,CASSQGFLGQGKYPQHF
TRBV29-1,TRBJ1-1,.,TRBD1,13,TGCAGCGCTCAACCCCAGGGGGGGCTTGAAGCTTTCTTT,CSAQPQGGLEAFF
TRBV11-2,TRBJ2-7,few,.,12,TGTGCCAGCAGCCCCGGAGCCTACGAGCAGTACTTC,CASSPGAYEQYF
TRBV30,TRBJ2-3,few,TRBD2,14,TGTGCCTGGACAAGAGCGGGGGGCACAGATACGCAGTATTTT,CAWTRAGGTDTQYF
TRBV29-1,TRBJ2-3,.,TRBD1,13,TGCAGCGTTGGGGACAGCCTCACAGATACGCAGTATTTT,CSVGDSLTDTQYF
TRBV7-9,TRBJ2-1,.,TRBD2,15,TGTGCCAGCAGCTTACGGGGGGGCGTTAACAATGAGCAGTTCTTC,CASSLRGGVNNEQFF
TRBV7-6,TRBJ2-5,.,TRBD1,14,TGTGCCAGCAGCCCAGGGACAGGGAGAGAGACCCAGTACTTC,CASSPGTGRETQYF
TRBV5-6,TRBJ2-6,.,.,15,TGTGCCAGCAGCTGGGTGTCGGGTGGGGCCAACGTCCTGACTTTC,CASSWVSGGANVLTF
TRBV29-1,TRBJ2-3,.,TRBD2,13,TGCAGCGCCCGGGGGGGCGGTGGAGATACGCAGTATTTT,CSARGGGGDTQYF
TRBV29-1,TRBJ1-1,.,.,14,TGCAGCGTTGAAGAGAGCAGGGGTGGGACTGAAGCTTTCTTT,CSVEESRGGTEAFF
TRBV30,TRBJ2-2,.,.,12,TGTGCCTGGAGAGGATACACCGGGGAGCTGTTTTTT,CAWRGYTGELFF
TRBV6-5,TRBJ1-1,.,.,13,TGTGCCAGCAGTCCCCAGGGTTCGAGTGAAGCTTTCTTT,CASSPQGSSEAFF
TRBV29-1,TRBJ2-1,.,.,12,TGCAGCGTACGACTTGGGGGTGATGAGCAGTTCTTC,CSVRLGGDEQFF
TRBV5-1,TRBJ2-2,.,.,12,TGCGCCAGCAGGCGGGACACCGGGGAGCTGTTTTTT,CASRRDTGELFF
TRBV7-2,TRBJ2-5,once,TRBD2,17,TGTGCCAGCAGTTTTAAGACTAGCGGGGGGCCCAAAGAGACCCAGTACTTC,CASSFKTSGGPKETQYF
TRBV15,TRBJ2-5,.,TRBD2,19,TGTGCCACCAGCAGAGCCCCGGGACTAGCGGGGGCCGGGGGTAGGACCCAGTACTTC,CATSRAPGLAGAGGRTQYF
TRBV6-5,TRBJ2-7,.,.,13,TGTGCCAGCAGTTACGGAAGGGGGTACGAGCAGTACTTC,CASSYGRGYEQYF
TRBV19,TRBJ2-7,.,.,15,TGTGCCAGTAGCGCGAATAAGGGACTTTTGGGCGAGCAGTACTTC,CASSANKGLLGEQYF
TRBV30,TRBJ2-1,.,TRBD1,13,TGTGCCTGCCCGGGGACAGGGAACAATGAGCAGTTCTTC,CACPGTGNNEQFF
TRBV11-1,TRBJ2-5,.,.,15,TGTGCCAGCAGCCCATCGAGGGGTTTTAAAGAGACCCAGTACTTC,CASSPSRGFKETQYF
TRBV5-6,TRBJ2-6,.,.,14,TGTGCCAGCAGCTTATCTCCTGGGGCCAACGTCCTGACTTTC,CASSLSPGANVLTF
TRBV18,TRBJ1-2,.,TRBD1,13,TGTGCCAGCTCACCGAGACAGGGGGATGGCTACACCTTC,CASSPRQGDGYTF
TRBV5-1,TRBJ2-5,.,.,15,TGCGCCAGCAGCTTGGCCCCCGGACAACAAGAGACCCAGTACTTC,CASSLAPGQQETQYF
TRBV5-1,TRBJ1-1,.,.,13,TGCGCCAGCACCCTAGCTGAGTCCACTGAAGCTTTCTTT,CASTLAESTEAFF
TRBV29-1,TRBJ2-3,few,TRBD2,13,TGCAGCGTGGGGGGGGTCAGCACAGATACGCAGTATTTT,CSVGGVSTDTQYF
TRBV18,TRBJ1-4,.,.,15,TGTGCCAGCTCACCTTCGACGTACAGTAATGAAAAACTGTTTTTT,CASSPSTYSNEKLFF
TRBV7-2,TRBJ2-1,few,TRBD1,15,TGTGCCAGCAGCTTCCGGGACAGGATATACAATGAGCAGTTCTTC,CASSFRDRIYNEQFF
TRBV25-1,TRBJ2-2,.,.,15,TGTGCCAGCAGTGAACCGGGCCACAACACCGGGGAGCTGTTTTTT,CASSEPGHNTGELFF
TRBV2,TRBJ1-1,.,.,13,TGTGCCAGCAGACAGACCGTGGGCACTGAAGCTTTCTTT,CASRQTVGTEAFF
TRBV5-1,TRBJ2-3,.,.,15,TGCGCCAGCAGCAGAGGGGGATTACGCACAGATACGCAGTATTTT,CASSRGGLRTDTQYF
TRBV30,TRBJ1-2,.,.,12,TGTGCCTGGAGTGTACTCCAATATGGCTACACCTTC,CAWSVLQYGYTF